Sequencing of this T cell receptor beta chain was carried out in a study of T cell responses to AZD1222 COVID-19 vaccine. On the study more broadly: Pooled together were second doses at about 4 or about 12 weeks.

The study's findings and limits: At 160-218 and 743-854, vaccine-associated CD4 TCRs were dominant, and they spanned spike. Breadth and depth of Spike-specific TCRs rose after two AZD1222 doses.

Sequencing used immunoSEQ multiplex PCR; TCRdb keeps in-frame clones, though not all of them. The sample holds 100,000 to 140,000 clones, around 91% seen once. Remarks on this clone: Its specificity is unknown. The sample has other DNA sequences that encode this CDR3 too.

The CDR3 loop spans 14 amino acids. V gave up 0 bases and J gave up 3 bases, with 6 bases separating them. Looked up from germline, CDR1 is SEHNR and CDR2 is FQNEAQ (reference sequence). The chain couples TRBV7-9 to TRBJ1-5; D remains ambiguous. The source was peripheral blood, collected on day 0 of AZD1222 vaccination. The receptor was derived from an adult in good health. CDR3 amino acids: CASSLAGSNQPQHF. The DNA of the CDR3 is TGTGCCAGCAGCTTAGCGGGTTCCAATCAGCCCCAGCATTTT.